These T cell receptor beta chains were read from a single sample in a study of T cell responses to AZD1222 COVID-19 vaccine. Profiling relied on immunoSEQ multiplex PCR, and the TCRdb table lists in-frame clones only, not all of them. The table lists around 150,000 clones, more than 85% of them singletons, with approximately 3.4% in the top ten. Sample: peripheral blood, taken 28 days after the second AZD1222 dose. Receptors were obtained from an adult who received the AZD1222 COVID-19 vaccine. The CDR3 runs from the conserved cysteine through the conserved F or W. The D gene is left open where the match is weak. Clone size is given for some rows only: seen once, a few or many times, or a class if the clone is expanded.

v_call	clone_size	j_call	cdr3_length	d_call	cdr3_aa	cdr3_nt
TRBV7-6	NA	TRBJ2-7	14	NA	CASSFTTDSYEQYF	TGTGCCAGCAGCTTTACGACCGACTCCTACGAGCAGTACTTC
TRBV5-1	NA	TRBJ1-4	15	NA	CASSRVGDAGEKLFF	TGCGCCAGCAGCCGGGTCGGGGACGCGGGCGAAAAACTGTTTTTT
TRBV3-1/TRBV3-2	NA	TRBJ2-5	16	TRBD2	CASSLSSTSGQETQYF	TGTGCCAGCAGCCTTTCCTCGACTAGCGGACAAGAGACCCAGTACTTC
TRBV5-1	NA	TRBJ1-3	17	NA	CASSLGGTGYSGNTIYF	TGCGCCAGCAGCTTGGGTGGTACGGGATACTCTGGAAACACCATATATTTT
TRBV6-5	NA	TRBJ2-5	14	NA	CASSYSQGAETQYF	TGTGCCAGCAGTTACTCACAGGGTGCAGAGACCCAGTACTTC
TRBV6-6	NA	TRBJ1-1	16	NA	CASSSNGQQMNTEAFF	TGTGCCAGCAGTTCGAACGGACAGCAGATGAACACTGAAGCTTTCTTT
TRBV27	NA	TRBJ1-1	13	NA	CASSLWAVGEAFF	TGTGCCAGCAGTTTGTGGGCTGTAGGGGAAGCTTTCTTT
TRBV6-2/TRBV6-3	NA	TRBJ2-5	13	NA	CASSYEPGETQYF	TGTGCCAGCAGTTACGAGCCAGGAGAGACCCAGTACTTC
TRBV27	NA	TRBJ2-3	17	TRBD2	CASSFGPLAGATDTQYF	TGTGCCAGCAGTTTTGGCCCCCTAGCGGGAGCCACAGATACGCAGTATTTT
TRBV7-9	NA	TRBJ2-7	14	NA	CASSLLRGLDEQYF	TGTGCCAGCAGCTTATTACGAGGGTTGGATGAGCAGTACTTC
TRBV6-2/TRBV6-3	NA	TRBJ1-5	16	NA	CASSRAGVFSNQPQHF	TGTGCCAGCAGTCGGGCAGGGGTCTTCAGCAATCAGCCCCAGCATTTT
TRBV10-3	NA	TRBJ2-3	12	TRBD1	CATTGGADTQYF	TGTGCCACGACAGGGGGCGCAGATACGCAGTATTTT
TRBV2	once	TRBJ1-4	12	NA	CASSEGAGKLFF	TGTGCCAGCAGTGAGGGGGCGGGGAAACTGTTTTTT
TRBV7-2	few	TRBJ2-5	14	TRBD1	CASSLRQGQETQYF	TGTGCCAGCAGCCTTCGACAGGGACAAGAGACCCAGTACTTC
TRBV24-1	once	TRBJ1-5	17	TRBD1	CATSDSRSGTGDQPQHF	TGTGCCACCAGTGATTCCCGGTCCGGGACAGGGGATCAGCCCCAGCATTTT
TRBV10-1	NA	TRBJ2-2	13	NA	CASSVNDPGELFF	TGCGCCAGCAGTGTAAACGACCCTGGGGAGCTGTTTTTT
TRBV2	NA	TRBJ2-7	13	NA	CASSSQGMNEQYF	TGTGCCAGCAGTTCTCAGGGGATGAACGAGCAGTACTTC
TRBV27	NA	TRBJ2-5	12	NA	CASSFAGETQYF	TGTGCCAGCAGTTTTGCGGGGGAGACCCAGTACTTC
TRBV19	NA	TRBJ2-7	14	NA	CASSIVLAAYEQYF	TGTGCCAGTAGTATAGTACTAGCCGCCTACGAGCAGTACTTC
TRBV28	NA	TRBJ2-7	12	NA	CASSRSGPAVDF	TGTGCCAGCAGTCGGAGCGGGCCTGCAGTTGACTTC
TRBV7-8	NA	TRBJ1-2	14	NA	CASSPQFPEDGYTF	TGTGCCAGCAGCCCACAGTTTCCTGAGGATGGCTACACCTTC
TRBV19	NA	TRBJ2-7	16	TRBD1	CASRRTGTDPTYEQYF	TGTGCCAGTAGGAGGACAGGCACTGACCCGACCTACGAGCAGTACTTC
TRBV28	NA	TRBJ2-7	12	NA	CASSFQGLEQYF	TGTGCCAGCAGTTTCCAAGGGCTCGAGCAGTACTTC
TRBV12-5	NA	TRBJ2-2	15	TRBD1	CASGFATGGIRELFF	TGTGCTAGTGGTTTTGCTACAGGGGGCATCCGGGAGCTGTTTTTT
TRBV29-1	NA	TRBJ2-5	14	TRBD2	CSVGSWLAGETQYF	TGCAGCGTTGGTTCATGGCTAGCGGGAGAGACCCAGTACTTC
TRBV5-1	NA	TRBJ1-3	13	TRBD1	CASSDRAGNTIYF	TGCGCCAGCAGTGACAGGGCTGGAAACACCATATATTTT
TRBV6-2/TRBV6-3	NA	TRBJ2-7	14	NA	CASSYDHSSYEQYF	TGTGCCAGCAGTTACGACCATAGCTCCTACGAGCAGTACTTC
TRBV10-3	NA	TRBJ1-4	12	NA	CAISAPRGKLFF	TGTGCCATCAGTGCGCCCCGGGGGAAACTGTTTTTT
TRBV28	NA	TRBJ2-3	15	NA	CASRGTALLPDTQYF	TGTGCCAGTCGGGGGACTGCACTTCTCCCAGATACGCAGTATTTT
TRBV30	NA	TRBJ1-4	10	NA	CAGDNEKLFF	TGTGCCGGCGATAATGAAAAACTGTTTTTT
TRBV2	once	TRBJ1-2	15	TRBD1	CASRLGTGGDYGYTF	TGTGCCAGCCGCCTGGGTACAGGGGGCGACTATGGCTACACCTTC
TRBV5-1	NA	TRBJ2-5	14	TRBD1	CASSPSTGTETQYF	TGCGCCAGCAGCCCCTCGACAGGGACAGAGACCCAGTACTTC
TRBV3-1/TRBV3-2	NA	TRBJ1-4	19	NA	CASSQDAGLGDVTNEKLFF	TGTGCCAGCAGCCAAGATGCGGGACTCGGGGACGTAACTAATGAAAAACTGTTTTTT
TRBV30	NA	TRBJ2-7	12	NA	CAWSRVSYEQYF	TGTGCCTGGAGCAGGGTTTCCTACGAGCAGTACTTC
TRBV2	once	TRBJ2-4	11	NA	CASRDTNIQYF	TGTGCCAGCAGGGACACAAACATTCAGTACTTC
TRBV24-1	NA	TRBJ1-2	13	NA	CATRDTTNYGYTF	TGTGCCACGCGGGACACGACTAACTATGGCTACACCTTC
TRBV28	NA	TRBJ2-2	16	TRBD2	CASSLRLAGGRGELFF	TGTGCCAGCAGTTTACGACTAGCGGGAGGTCGCGGGGAGCTGTTTTTT
TRBV5-1	NA	TRBJ2-7	15	NA	CASSTERYGVEEQYF	TGCGCCAGCAGCACGGAACGGTATGGGGTGGAAGAGCAGTACTTC
TRBV5-4	NA	TRBJ1-4	13	NA	CASSLYGTEKLFF	TGTGCCAGCAGCTTATATGGGACTGAAAAACTGTTTTTT
TRBV15	NA	TRBJ2-7	15	TRBD1	CATSIAQQGPYEQYF	TGTGCCACCAGCATTGCCCAACAGGGGCCCTACGAGCAGTACTTC
TRBV27	NA	TRBJ1-2	16	TRBD1	CASSLGTGQGYYGYTF	TGTGCCAGCAGTTTGGGGACCGGACAGGGATACTATGGCTACACCTTC
TRBV5-6	NA	TRBJ2-1	13	NA	CASSFGLYNEQFF	TGTGCCAGCAGCTTTGGTTTGTACAATGAGCAGTTCTTC
TRBV24-1	NA	TRBJ1-1	12	NA	CATSDRIGEAFF	TGTGCCACCAGTGATCGGATCGGCGAAGCTTTCTTT
TRBV6-5	NA	TRBJ1-3	16	TRBD1	CASSYFDRGLGNTIYF	TGTGCCAGCAGTTACTTTGACAGGGGGCTTGGAAACACCATATATTTT
TRBV19	NA	TRBJ1-5	15	NA	CASSVTYRANQPQHF	TGTGCCAGTTCTGTTACTTACAGGGCGAATCAGCCCCAGCATTTT
TRBV4-1	NA	TRBJ2-5	15	NA	CASSQDSYTPRTQYF	TGCGCCAGCAGCCAAGATAGCTATACCCCCCGGACCCAGTACTTC
TRBV6-5	NA	TRBJ1-5	13	TRBD1	CASYRGYNQPQHF	TGTGCCAGCTACAGGGGATACAATCAGCCCCAGCATTTT
TRBV7-9	few	TRBJ1-5	15	NA	CASSLSSGGNQPQHF	TGTGCCAGCAGCTTATCGTCGGGGGGCAATCAGCCCCAGCATTTT
TRBV30	NA	TRBJ2-5	13	NA	CAWSGQIQETQYF	TGTGCCTGGAGTGGGCAGATCCAAGAGACCCAGTACTTC
TRBV6-1	NA	TRBJ2-7	16	NA	CASSGSKSGPSYEQYF	TGTGCCAGCAGTGGAAGTAAGAGCGGGCCCTCCTACGAGCAGTACTTC
TRBV24-1	NA	TRBJ2-1	16	TRBD2	CATSERAGDSYNEQFF	TGTGCCACCAGTGAAAGAGCGGGAGACTCTTACAATGAGCAGTTCTTC
TRBV24-1	NA	TRBJ2-2	12	NA	CATSQYTGELFF	TGTGCCACCAGTCAGTACACCGGGGAGCTGTTTTTT
TRBV3-1/TRBV3-2	NA	TRBJ1-6	15	NA	CASSRAGGLNSPLHF	TGTGCCAGCAGCCGGGCGGGGGGTCTCAATTCACCCCTCCACTTT